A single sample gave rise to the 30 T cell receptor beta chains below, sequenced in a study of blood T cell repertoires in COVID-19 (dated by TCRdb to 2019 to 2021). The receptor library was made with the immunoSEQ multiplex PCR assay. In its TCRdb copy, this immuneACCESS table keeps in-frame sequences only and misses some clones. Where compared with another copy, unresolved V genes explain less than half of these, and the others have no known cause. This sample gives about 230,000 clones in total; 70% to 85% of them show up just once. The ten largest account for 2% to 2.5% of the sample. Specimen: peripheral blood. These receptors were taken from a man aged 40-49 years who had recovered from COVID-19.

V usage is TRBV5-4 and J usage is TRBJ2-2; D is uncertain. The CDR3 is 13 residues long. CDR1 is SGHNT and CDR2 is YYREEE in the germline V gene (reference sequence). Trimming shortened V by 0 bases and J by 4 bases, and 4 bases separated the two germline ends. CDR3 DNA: TGTGCCAGCAGCTTGGCGGGCACCGGGGAGCTGTTTTTT. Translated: CASSLAGTGELFF.

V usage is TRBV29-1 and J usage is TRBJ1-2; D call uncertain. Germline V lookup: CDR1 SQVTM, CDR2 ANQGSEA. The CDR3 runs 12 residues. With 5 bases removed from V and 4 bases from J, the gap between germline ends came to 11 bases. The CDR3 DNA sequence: TGCAGCGTTTTCGGTTTTATCTATGGCTACACCTTC. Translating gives CSVFGFIYGYTF. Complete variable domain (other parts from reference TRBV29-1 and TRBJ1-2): SAVISQKPSRDICQRGTSLTIQCQVDSQVTMMFWYRQQPGQSLTLIATANQGSEATYESGFVIDKFPISRPNLTFSTLTVSNMSPEDSSIYLCSVFGFIYGYTFGSGTRLTVV.

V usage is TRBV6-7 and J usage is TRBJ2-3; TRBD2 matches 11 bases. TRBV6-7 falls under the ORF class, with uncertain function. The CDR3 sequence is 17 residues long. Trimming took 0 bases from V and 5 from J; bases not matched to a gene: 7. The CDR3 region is CASSYSNLAGGKDTQYF. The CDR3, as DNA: TGTGCCAGCAGTTACTCGAATTTAGCGGGGGGGAAAGATACGCAGTATTTT.

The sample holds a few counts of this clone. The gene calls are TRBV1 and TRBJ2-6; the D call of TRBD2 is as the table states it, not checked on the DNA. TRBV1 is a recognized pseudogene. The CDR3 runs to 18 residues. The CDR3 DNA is TGCACCAGCAGCCAAGCGGAGCGGGAGGACGCTGGGGCCAACGTCCTGACTTTC. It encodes CTSSQAEREDAGANVLTF.

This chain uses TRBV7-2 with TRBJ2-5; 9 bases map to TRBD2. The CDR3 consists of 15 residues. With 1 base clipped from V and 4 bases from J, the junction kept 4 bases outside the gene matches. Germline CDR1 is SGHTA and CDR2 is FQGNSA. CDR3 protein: CASSLGGRARETQYF. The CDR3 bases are TGTGCCAGCAGCTTAGGCGGGAGGGCCCGAGAGACCCAGTACTTC.

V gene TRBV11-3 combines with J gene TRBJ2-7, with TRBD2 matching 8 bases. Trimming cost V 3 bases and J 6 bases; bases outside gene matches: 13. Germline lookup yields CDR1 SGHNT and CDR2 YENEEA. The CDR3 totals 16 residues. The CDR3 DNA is TGTGCCAGCAGCTTCGGGGCGGGGGGATCGTTCCGCGAGCAGTACTTC. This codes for CASSFGAGGSFREQYF.

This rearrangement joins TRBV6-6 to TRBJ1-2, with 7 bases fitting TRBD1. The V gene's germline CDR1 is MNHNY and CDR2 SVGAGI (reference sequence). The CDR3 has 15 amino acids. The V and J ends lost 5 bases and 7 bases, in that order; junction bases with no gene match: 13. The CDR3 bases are TGTGCCAGCAGTCGGACGAGACAGGGCCCCAGTGGCTACACCTTC. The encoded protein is CASSRTRQGPSGYTF.

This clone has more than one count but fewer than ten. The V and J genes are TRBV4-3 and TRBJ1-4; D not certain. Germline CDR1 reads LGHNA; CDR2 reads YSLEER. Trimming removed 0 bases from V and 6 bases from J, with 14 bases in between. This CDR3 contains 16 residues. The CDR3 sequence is CASSQDLSGVHEKLFF. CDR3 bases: TGCGCCAGCAGCCAAGATCTGAGCGGCGTACATGAAAAACTGTTTTTT.

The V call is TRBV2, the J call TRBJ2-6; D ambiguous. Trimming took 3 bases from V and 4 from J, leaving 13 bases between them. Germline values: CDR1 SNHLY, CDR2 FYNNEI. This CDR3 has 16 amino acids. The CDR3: CASSDYARSGANVLTF. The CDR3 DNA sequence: TGTGCCAGCAGTGACTACGCACGTAGCGGGGCCAACGTCCTGACTTTC. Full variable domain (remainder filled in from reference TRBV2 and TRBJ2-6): EPEVTQTPSHQVTQMGQEVILRCVPISNHLYFYWYRQILGQKVEFLVSFYNNEISEKSEIFDDQFSVERPDGSNFTLKIRSTKLEDSAMYFCASSDYARSGANVLTFGAGSRLTVL.

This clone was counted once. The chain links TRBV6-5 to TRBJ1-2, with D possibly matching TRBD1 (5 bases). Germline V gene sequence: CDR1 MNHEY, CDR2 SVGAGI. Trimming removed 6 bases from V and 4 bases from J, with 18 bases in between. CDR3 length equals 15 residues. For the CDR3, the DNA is TGTGCCAGCAGGAGCGACGGGGGTAAGGGCTATGGCTACACCTTC. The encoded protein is CASRSDGGKGYGYTF.

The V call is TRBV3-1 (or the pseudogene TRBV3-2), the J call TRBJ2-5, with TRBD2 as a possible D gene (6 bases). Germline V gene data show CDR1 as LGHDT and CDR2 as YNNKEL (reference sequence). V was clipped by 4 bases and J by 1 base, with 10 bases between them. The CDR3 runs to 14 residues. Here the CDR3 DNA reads TGTGCCAGCAGCCTGTGGACTATCCAAGAGACCCAGTACTTC. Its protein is CASSLWTIQETQYF.

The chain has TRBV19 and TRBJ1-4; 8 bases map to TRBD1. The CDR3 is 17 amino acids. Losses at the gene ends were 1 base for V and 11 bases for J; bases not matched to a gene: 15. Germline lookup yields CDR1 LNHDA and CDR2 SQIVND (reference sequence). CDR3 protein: CASSIASRGQGYGKLFF. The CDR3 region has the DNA TGTGCCAGTAGTATAGCCTCACGAGGACAGGGCTATGGGAAACTGTTTTTT.

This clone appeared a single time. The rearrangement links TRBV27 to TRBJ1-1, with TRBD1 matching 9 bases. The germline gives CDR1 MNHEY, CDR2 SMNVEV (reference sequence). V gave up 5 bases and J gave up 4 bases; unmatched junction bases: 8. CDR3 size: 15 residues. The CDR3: CASSGQGSLSTEAFF. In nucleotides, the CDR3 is TGTGCCAGCAGTGGACAGGGGAGTTTATCCACTGAAGCTTTCTTT.

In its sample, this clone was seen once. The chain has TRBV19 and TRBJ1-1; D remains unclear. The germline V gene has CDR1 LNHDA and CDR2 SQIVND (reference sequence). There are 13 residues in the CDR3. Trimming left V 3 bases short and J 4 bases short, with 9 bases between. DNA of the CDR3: TGTGCCAGTAGTATCTGGGAGGGCACTGAAGCTTTCTTT. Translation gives CASSIWEGTEAFF.

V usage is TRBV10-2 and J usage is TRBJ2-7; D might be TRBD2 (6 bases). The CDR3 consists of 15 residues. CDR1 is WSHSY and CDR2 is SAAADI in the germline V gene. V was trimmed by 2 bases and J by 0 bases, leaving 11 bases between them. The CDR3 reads CASSEVAGSSYEQYF. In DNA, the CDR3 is TGCGCCAGCAGTGAGGTGGCGGGGAGCTCCTACGAGCAGTACTTC.

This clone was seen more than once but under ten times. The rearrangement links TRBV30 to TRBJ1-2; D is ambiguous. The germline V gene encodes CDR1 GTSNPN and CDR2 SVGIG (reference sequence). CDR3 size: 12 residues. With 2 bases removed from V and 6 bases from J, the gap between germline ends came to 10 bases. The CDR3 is CAWSKTGNGYTF. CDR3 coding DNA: TGTGCCTGGAGTAAGACCGGGAATGGCTACACCTTC.

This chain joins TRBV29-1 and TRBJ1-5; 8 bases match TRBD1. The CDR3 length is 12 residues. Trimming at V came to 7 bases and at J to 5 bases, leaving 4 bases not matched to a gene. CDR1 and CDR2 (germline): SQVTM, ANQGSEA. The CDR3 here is CSARGPDQPQHF. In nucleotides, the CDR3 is TGCAGCGCCAGGGGGCCCGATCAGCCCCAGCATTTT.

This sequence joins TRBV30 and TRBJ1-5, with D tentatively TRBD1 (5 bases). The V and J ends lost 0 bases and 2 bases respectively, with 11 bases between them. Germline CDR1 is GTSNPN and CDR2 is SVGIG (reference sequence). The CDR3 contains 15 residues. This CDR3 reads CAWSVGGPGNQPQHF. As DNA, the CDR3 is TGTGCCTGGAGTGTCGGGGGTCCTGGCAATCAGCCCCAGCATTTT.

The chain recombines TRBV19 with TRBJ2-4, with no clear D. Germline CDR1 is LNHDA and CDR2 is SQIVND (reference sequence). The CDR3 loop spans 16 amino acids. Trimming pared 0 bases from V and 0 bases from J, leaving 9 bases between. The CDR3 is CASSIDQALAKNIQYF. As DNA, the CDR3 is TGTGCCAGTAGTATAGATCAGGCCTTAGCCAAAAACATTCAGTACTTC. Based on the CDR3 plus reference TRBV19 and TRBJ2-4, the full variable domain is DGGITQSPKYLFRKEGQNVTLSCEQNLNHDAMYWYRQDPGQGLRLIYYSQIVNDFQKGDIAEGYSVSREKKESFPLTVTSAQKNPTAFYLCASSIDQALAKNIQYFGAGTRLSVL.

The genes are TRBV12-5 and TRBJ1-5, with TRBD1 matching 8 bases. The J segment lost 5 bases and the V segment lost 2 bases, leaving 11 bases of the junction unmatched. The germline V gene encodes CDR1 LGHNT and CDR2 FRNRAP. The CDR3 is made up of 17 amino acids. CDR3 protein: CASGLSSTGVMDQPQHF. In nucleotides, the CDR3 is TGTGCTAGTGGTTTGTCCTCGACAGGGGTTATGGATCAGCCCCAGCATTTT. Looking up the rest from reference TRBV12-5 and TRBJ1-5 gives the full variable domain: DARVTQTPRHKVTEMGQEVTMRCQPILGHNTVFWYRQTMMQGLELLAYFRNRAPLDDSGMPKDRFSAEMPDATLATLKIQPSEPRDSAVYFCASGLSSTGVMDQPQHFGDGTRLSIL.

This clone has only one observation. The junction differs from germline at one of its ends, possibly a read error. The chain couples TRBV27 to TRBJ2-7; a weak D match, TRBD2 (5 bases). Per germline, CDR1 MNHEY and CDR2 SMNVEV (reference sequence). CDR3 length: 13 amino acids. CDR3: CIRSGWFCCEQYF. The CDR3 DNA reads TGCATCCGATCGGGGTGGTTTTGTTGCGAGCAGTACTTC.

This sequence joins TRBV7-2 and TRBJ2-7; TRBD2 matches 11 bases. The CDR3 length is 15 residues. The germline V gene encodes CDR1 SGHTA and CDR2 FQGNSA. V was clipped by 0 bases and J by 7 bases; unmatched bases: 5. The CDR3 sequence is CASSLAASGGFEQYF. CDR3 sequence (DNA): TGTGCCAGCAGCTTAGCCGCTAGCGGGGGGTTTGAGCAGTACTTC.

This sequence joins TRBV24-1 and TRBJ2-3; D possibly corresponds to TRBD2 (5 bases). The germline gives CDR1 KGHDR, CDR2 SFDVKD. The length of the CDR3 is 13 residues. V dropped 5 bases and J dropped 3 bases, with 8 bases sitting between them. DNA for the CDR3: TGTGCCACCAGTGTCCGGGATACAGATACGCAGTATTTT. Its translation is CATSVRDTDTQYF.

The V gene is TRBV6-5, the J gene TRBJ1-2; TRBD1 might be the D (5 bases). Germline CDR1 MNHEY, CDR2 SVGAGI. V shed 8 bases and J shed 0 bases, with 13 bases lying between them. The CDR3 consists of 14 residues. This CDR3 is CASRGGGSNYGYTF. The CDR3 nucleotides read TGTGCCAGCCGGGGCGGGGGTTCTAACTATGGCTACACCTTC.

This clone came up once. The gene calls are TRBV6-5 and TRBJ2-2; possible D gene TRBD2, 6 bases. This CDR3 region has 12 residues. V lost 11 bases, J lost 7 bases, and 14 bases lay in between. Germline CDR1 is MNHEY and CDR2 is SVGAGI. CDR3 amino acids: CAVGGIHGELFF. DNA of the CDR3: TGTGCCGTCGGCGGGATTCACGGGGAGCTGTTTTTT.

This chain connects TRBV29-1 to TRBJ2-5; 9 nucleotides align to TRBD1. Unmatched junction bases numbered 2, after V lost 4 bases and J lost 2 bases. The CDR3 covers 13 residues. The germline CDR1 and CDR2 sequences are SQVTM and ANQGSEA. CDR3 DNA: TGCAGCGTTGCCGGGACAGGGCAAGAGACCCAGTACTTC. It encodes CSVAGTGQETQYF.

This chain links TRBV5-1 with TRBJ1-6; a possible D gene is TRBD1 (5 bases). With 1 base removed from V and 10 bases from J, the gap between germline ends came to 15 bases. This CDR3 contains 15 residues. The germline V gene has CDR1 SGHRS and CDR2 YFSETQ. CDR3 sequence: CASSLSGVGFSPLHF. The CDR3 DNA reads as TGCGCCAGCAGCTTGTCGGGGGTAGGGTTCTCACCCCTCCACTTT.

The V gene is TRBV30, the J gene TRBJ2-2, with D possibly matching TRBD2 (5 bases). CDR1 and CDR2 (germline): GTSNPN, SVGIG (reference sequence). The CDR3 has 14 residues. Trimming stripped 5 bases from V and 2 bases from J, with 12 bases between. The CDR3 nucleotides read TGTGCCTGGGGCCCTGGGAGTAACACCGGGGAGCTGTTTTTT. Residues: CAWGPGSNTGELFF. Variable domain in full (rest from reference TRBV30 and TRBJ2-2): SQTIHQWPATLVQPVGSPLSLECTVEGTSNPNLYWYRQAAGRGLQLLFYSVGIGQISSEVPQNLSASRPQDRQFILSSKKLLLSDSGFYLCAWGPGSNTGELFFGEGSRLTVL.

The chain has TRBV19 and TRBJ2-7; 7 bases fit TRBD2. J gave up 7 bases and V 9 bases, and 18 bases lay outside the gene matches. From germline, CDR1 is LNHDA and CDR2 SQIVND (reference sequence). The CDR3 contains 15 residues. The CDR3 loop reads CASAHTSERAGEQYF. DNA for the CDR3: TGTGCCAGCGCACATACTAGCGAGAGGGCTGGGGAGCAGTACTTC.

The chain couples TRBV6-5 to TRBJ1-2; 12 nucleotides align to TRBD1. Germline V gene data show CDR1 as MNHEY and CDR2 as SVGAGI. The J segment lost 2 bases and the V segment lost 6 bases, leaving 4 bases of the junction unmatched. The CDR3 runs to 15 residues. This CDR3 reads CASRWGQGANYGYTF. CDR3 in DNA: TGTGCCAGCAGGTGGGGACAGGGGGCGAACTATGGCTACACCTTC.